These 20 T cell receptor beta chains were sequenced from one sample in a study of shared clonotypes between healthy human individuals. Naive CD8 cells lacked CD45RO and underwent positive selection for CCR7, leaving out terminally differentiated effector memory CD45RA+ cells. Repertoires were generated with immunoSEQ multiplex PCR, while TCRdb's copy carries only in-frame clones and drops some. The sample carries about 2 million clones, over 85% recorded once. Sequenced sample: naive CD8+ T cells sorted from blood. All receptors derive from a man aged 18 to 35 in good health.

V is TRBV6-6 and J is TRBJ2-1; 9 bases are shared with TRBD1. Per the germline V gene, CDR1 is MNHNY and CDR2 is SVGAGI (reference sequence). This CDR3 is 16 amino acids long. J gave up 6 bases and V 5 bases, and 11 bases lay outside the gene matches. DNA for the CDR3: TGTGCCAGCAGTAGGTTCGGGACAGGGAGGGCCAATGAGCAGTTCTTC. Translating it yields CASSRFGTGRANEQFF.

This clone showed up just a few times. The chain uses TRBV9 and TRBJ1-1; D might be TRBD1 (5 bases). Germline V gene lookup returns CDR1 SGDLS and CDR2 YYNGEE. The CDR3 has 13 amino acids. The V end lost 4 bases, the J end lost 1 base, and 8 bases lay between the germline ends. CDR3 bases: TGTGCCAGCAGCAGCGGACAGAACACTGAAGCTTTCTTT. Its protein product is CASSSGQNTEAFF.

CDR3 region: CASSIAGASYNEQFF. CDR3 nucleotides: TGTGCCAGCAGTATAGCGGGAGCATCCTACAATGAGCAGTTCTTC. The V call is TRBV27, the J call TRBJ2-1; 9 bases are shared with TRBD2. CDR3 size: 15 residues. Germline V lookup: CDR1 MNHEY, CDR2 SMNVEV (reference sequence). V trimming: 5 bases; J trimming: 1 base; junction bases outside the gene matches: 3.

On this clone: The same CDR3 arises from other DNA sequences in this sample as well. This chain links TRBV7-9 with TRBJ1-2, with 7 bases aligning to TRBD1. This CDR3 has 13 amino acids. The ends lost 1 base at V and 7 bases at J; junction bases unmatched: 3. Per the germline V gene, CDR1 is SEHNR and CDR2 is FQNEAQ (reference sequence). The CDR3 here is CASSLGTGVGYTF. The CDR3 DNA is TGTGCCAGCAGCTTAGGAACAGGGGTTGGCTACACCTTC.

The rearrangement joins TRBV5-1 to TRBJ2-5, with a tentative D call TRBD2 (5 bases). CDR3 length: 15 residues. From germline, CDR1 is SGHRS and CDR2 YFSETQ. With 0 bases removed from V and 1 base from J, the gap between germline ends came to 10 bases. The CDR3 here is CASSLGGSGQETQYF. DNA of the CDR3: TGCGCCAGCAGCTTGGGAGGAAGCGGCCAAGAGACCCAGTACTTC.

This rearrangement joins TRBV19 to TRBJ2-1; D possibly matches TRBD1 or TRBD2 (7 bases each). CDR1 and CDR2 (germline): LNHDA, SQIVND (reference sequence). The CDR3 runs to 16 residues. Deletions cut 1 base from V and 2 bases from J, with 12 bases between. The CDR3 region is CASSIGPGGAYNEQFF. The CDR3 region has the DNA TGTGCCAGTAGTATAGGTCCAGGGGGGGCCTACAATGAGCAGTTCTTC.

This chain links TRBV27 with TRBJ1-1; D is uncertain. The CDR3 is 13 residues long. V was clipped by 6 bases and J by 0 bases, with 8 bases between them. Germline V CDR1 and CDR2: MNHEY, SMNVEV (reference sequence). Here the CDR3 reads CASRPLMNTEAFF. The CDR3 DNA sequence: TGTGCCAGCAGACCCCTCATGAACACTGAAGCTTTCTTT.

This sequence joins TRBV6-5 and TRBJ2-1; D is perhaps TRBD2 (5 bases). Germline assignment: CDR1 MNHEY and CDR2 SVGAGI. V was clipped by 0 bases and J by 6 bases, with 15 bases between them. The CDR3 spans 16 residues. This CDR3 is CASSYSTGEVSNEQFF. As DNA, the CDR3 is TGTGCCAGCAGTTACTCGACCGGGGAAGTAAGCAATGAGCAGTTCTTC.

The CDR3 bases are TGCGCCAGCAGCCAATATGTGACAGGGAGCTATGGCTACACCTTC. It yields the protein CASSQYVTGSYGYTF. The genes are TRBV4-1 and TRBJ1-2; 7 nucleotides align to TRBD1. V was clipped by 2 bases and J by 4 bases; unmatched bases: 7. The CDR3 has 15 amino acids. Germline V gene sequence: CDR1 MGHRA, CDR2 YSYEKL.

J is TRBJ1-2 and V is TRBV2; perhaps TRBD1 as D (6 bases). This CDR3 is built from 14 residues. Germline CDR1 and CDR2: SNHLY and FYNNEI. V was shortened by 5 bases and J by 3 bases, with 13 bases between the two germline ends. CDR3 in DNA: TGTGCCAGCAGTACAGACGGGACACACTATGGCTACACCTTC. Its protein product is CASSTDGTHYGYTF.

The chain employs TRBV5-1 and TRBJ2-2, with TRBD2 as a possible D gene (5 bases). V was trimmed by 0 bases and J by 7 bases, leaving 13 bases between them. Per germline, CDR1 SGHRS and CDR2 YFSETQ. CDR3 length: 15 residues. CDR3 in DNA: TGCGCCAGCAGCTTGGCCGGTGGAGGATACGGGGAGCTGTTTTTT. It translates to CASSLAGGGYGELFF.

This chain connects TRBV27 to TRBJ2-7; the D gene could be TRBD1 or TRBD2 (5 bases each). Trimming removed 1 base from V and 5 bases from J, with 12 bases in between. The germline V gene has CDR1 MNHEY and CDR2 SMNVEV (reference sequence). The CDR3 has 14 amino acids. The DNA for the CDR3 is TGTGCCAGCAGTTTATTGGGCAGGGAGCACGAGCAGTACTTC. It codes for CASSLLGREHEQYF.

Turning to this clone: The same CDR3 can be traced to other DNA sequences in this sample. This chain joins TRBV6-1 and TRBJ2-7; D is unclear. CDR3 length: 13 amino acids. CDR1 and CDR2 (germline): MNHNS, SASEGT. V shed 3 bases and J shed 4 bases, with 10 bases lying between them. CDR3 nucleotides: TGTGCCAGCAGTGAGGGGTACTCTTACGAGCAGTACTTC. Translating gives CASSEGYSYEQYF.

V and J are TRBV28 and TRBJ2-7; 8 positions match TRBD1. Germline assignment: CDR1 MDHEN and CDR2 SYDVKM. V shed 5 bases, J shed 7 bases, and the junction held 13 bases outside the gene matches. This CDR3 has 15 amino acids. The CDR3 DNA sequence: TGTGCCAGCAGTCCCCTGGACAGGGCGCTACGGGAGCAGTACTTC. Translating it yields CASSPLDRALREQYF.

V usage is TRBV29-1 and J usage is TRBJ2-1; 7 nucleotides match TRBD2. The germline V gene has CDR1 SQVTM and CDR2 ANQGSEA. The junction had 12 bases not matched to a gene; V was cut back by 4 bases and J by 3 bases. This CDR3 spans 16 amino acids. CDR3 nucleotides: TGCAGCGTTGGGGGGAGGGCTAGCGGATACTACAATGAGCAGTTCTTC. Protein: CSVGGRASGYYNEQFF.

The CDR3 is CSVGMDSSYEQYF. The CDR3 bases are TGCAGCGTTGGGATGGACAGCTCCTACGAGCAGTACTTC. The rearrangement joins TRBV29-1 to TRBJ2-7; possible D gene TRBD1, 6 bases. Germline V gives CDR1 SQVTM, CDR2 ANQGSEA. CDR3 length: 13 residues. The ends were cut back, 4 bases at V and 0 bases at J, with 10 bases in the middle.

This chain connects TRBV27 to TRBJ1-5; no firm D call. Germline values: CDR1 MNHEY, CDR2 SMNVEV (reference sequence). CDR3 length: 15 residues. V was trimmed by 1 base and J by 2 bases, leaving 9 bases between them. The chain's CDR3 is CASSLLAGGNQPQHF. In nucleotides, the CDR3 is TGTGCCAGCAGTTTATTAGCTGGGGGCAATCAGCCCCAGCATTTT.

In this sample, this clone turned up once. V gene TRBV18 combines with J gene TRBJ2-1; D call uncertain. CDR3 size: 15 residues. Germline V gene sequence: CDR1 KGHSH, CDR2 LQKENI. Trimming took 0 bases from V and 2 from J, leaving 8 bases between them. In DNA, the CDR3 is TGTGCCAGCTCACCACCTTCACAGACCTACAATGAGCAGTTCTTC. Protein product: CASSPPSQTYNEQFF.

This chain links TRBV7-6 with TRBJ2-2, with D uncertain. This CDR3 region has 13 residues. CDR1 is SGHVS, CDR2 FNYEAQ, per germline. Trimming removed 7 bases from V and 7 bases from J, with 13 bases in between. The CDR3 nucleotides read TGTGCCAGCACCGACTTTGGCGTCGGGGAGCTGTTTTTT. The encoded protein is CASTDFGVGELFF.

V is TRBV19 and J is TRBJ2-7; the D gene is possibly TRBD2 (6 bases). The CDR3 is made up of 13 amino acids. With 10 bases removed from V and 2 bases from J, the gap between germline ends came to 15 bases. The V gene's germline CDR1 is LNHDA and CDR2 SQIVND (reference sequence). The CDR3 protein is CATTGTHTYEQYF. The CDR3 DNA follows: TGTGCCACCACCGGGACTCATACCTACGAGCAGTACTTC. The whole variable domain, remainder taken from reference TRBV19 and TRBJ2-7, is DGGITQSPKYLFRKEGQNVTLSCEQNLNHDAMYWYRQDPGQGLRLIYYSQIVNDFQKGDIAEGYSVSREKKESFPLTVTSAQKNPTAFYLCATTGTHTYEQYFGPGTRLTVT.